The 22 T cell receptor beta chains below were found in one sample sequenced in a study of T-cell memory formation after mild COVID-19. Using its own MiXCR run on the 5' RACE reads, TCRdb lists one record per CDR3 protein. Here the sample spans 200,000 to 300,000 distinct CDR3 sequences, roughly 17% being singletons. Input material: PBMCs or a T cell subset sorted from them (not recorded which). These receptors came from a man between 18 and 35 years old who had mild COVID-19 (a few samples of this study predate the infection). Cell type and time point are not known.

This clonotype was detected only a few times. This chain uses TRBV5-1 with TRBJ1-2; 7 bases line up with TRBD1. This CDR3 is built from 15 residues. Germline V gene sequence: CDR1 SGHRS, CDR2 YFSETQ. The V and J ends lost 4 bases and 7 bases, in that order; junction bases with no gene match: 13. Here the CDR3 DNA reads TGCGCCAGCAGCAAAGATCAGGGGGAGGTTCGTGGCTACACCTTC. It specifies CASSKDQGEVRGYTF.

The sample holds a few counts of this clonotype. This chain uses TRBV29-1 with TRBJ2-5; 8 bases agree with TRBD1. Germline CDR1 reads SQVTM; CDR2 reads ANQGSEA. This CDR3 has 13 residues. After removal of 3 bases from V and 4 bases from J, the junction contained 4 bases not matched to a gene. CDR3 DNA sequence: TGCAGCGTTGAGGTCAGGGGGCGAGAGACCCAGTACTTC. Its translation is CSVEVRGRETQYF.

In this sample, this clonotype turned up many times. The chain recombines TRBV12-3 or TRBV12-4 with TRBJ1-1; D gene unclear. The V gene lost 2 bases and the J gene lost 4 bases, with 14 bases spanning the gap. The CDR3 has 15 amino acids. Here the CDR3 reads CASSLQAGGITEAFF. CDR3 sequence (DNA): TGTGCCAGCAGTTTACAGGCAGGCGGGATCACTGAAGCTTTCTTT.

Only a few counts were recorded for this clonotype. This chain uses TRBV6-2 or TRBV6-3 with TRBJ2-2; D might be TRBD1 or TRBD2, each matching 5 bases. This CDR3 comprises 16 residues. Trimming stripped 6 bases from V and 3 bases from J, with 17 bases between. Looked up from germline, CDR1 is MNHEY and CDR2 is SVGEGT. This CDR3 is CASSSYGDQDTGELFF. CDR3 DNA sequence: TGTGCCAGCAGCAGTTACGGGGACCAGGACACCGGGGAGCTGTTTTTT.

This clonotype came up a few times. V and J are TRBV7-2 and TRBJ1-6; no clear D. This CDR3 is built from 15 residues. Germline V lookup: CDR1 SGHTA, CDR2 FQGNSA. Trimming removed 5 bases from V and 10 bases from J, with 18 bases in between. The CDR3 DNA is TGTGCCAGCAGCGATCCCGGACCGGCCTTATCACCCCTCCACTTT. This translates into CASSDPGPALSPLHF.

V and J are TRBV12-3 or TRBV12-4 and TRBJ1-3, with TRBD1 as a possible D gene (6 bases). V gave up 4 bases and J gave up 8 bases, with 9 bases separating them. The CDR3 length is 12 residues. In DNA, the CDR3 is TGTGCCAGCAGTTCCAGGGGACACACCATATATTTT. This gives the protein CASSSRGHTIYF.

This clonotype was seen a few times. The chain is built from TRBV20-1 and TRBJ2-7; 9 nucleotides line up with TRBD2. The CDR3 is 16 residues long. Germline CDR1 DFQATT, CDR2 SNEGSKA (reference sequence). Germline trimming cut 5 bases from V and 0 bases from J; bases unmatched to any gene: 11. This CDR3 reads CSAHGGLAGSSYEQYF. CDR3 nucleotide sequence: TGCAGTGCTCATGGGGGGCTAGCGGGGAGCTCCTACGAGCAGTACTTC.

This clonotype was detected a few times. The gene calls are TRBV25-1 and TRBJ2-3; D possibly corresponds to TRBD2 (6 bases). The CDR3 runs to 15 residues. CDR1 and CDR2 from the germline V gene are MGHDK and SYGVNS. V dropped 4 bases and J dropped 0 bases, with 11 bases sitting between them. The CDR3 spells CASSVRGASTDTQYF. The CDR3 DNA reads as TGTGCCAGCAGTGTTCGCGGGGCCAGCACAGATACGCAGTATTTT.

The CDR3 region has the DNA TGTGCCAGCAGTTTAAACATAGACGCTGAAGCTTTCTTT. Encoded protein: CASSLNIDAEAFF. The V and J genes are TRBV27 and TRBJ1-1; D is uncertain. Germline V gene lookup returns CDR1 MNHEY and CDR2 SMNVEV (reference sequence). The V and J ends lost 2 bases and 6 bases respectively, with 10 bases between them. The CDR3 runs 13 residues.

The gene calls are TRBV27 and TRBJ2-3; 8 bases match TRBD1. The CDR3 is 13 residues long. CDR1 MNHEY and CDR2 SMNVEV come from the germline V gene (reference sequence). J lost 7 bases, V lost 5 bases, and 5 bases had no gene match. CDR3 residues: CASSPRTGYTQYF. Here the CDR3 DNA reads TGTGCCAGCAGTCCCCGGACAGGGTATACGCAGTATTTT.

This clonotype was seen more than once but under ten times. The chain couples TRBV20-1 to TRBJ2-3; no clear D. The CDR3 covers 13 residues. With 0 bases removed from V and 1 base from J, the gap between germline ends came to 5 bases. Per the germline V gene, CDR1 is DFQATT and CDR2 is SNEGSKA (reference sequence). The CDR3 sequence: CSARDPRTDTQYF. CDR3 nucleotide sequence: TGCAGTGCTAGAGACCCCCGCACAGATACGCAGTATTTT.

This clonotype was picked up a small number of times. The V and J genes are TRBV27 and TRBJ1-4, with unresolved D. The CDR3 loop spans 14 amino acids. Germline V CDR1 and CDR2: MNHEY, SMNVEV (reference sequence). The V gene lost 1 base and the J gene lost 11 bases, with 14 bases spanning the gap. The CDR3 sequence: CASSLFRHTEKLFF. In DNA form, the CDR3 reads TGTGCCAGCAGTTTATTCAGGCATACCGAGAAACTGTTTTTT.

The table lists this clonotype with a few counts. This chain joins TRBV12-5 and TRBJ2-5; possibly TRBD1 or TRBD2 for D (5 bases each). In germline, CDR1 is LGHNT, CDR2 FRNRAP. The CDR3 runs to 14 residues. V lost 3 bases and J 2 bases, leaving 10 bases between the germline ends. CDR3 nucleotide sequence: TGTGCTAGTGGTTTCTGGGGACCACAAGAGACCCAGTACTTC. Protein sequence: CASGFWGPQETQYF.

This chain joins TRBV9 and TRBJ2-5; 12 bases align to TRBD2. Germline trimming cut 4 bases from V and 9 bases from J; bases unmatched to any gene: 13. This CDR3 is 16 amino acids long. From germline, CDR1 is SGDLS and CDR2 YYNGEE. CDR3 sequence (DNA): TGTGCCAGCAGCCCACGCCTGTATGCTAGCGGGGGGGCCCAGTACTTC. It specifies CASSPRLYASGGAQYF.

The rearrangement joins TRBV20-1 to TRBJ2-2, with TRBD2 matching 8 bases. The CDR3 runs to 14 residues. Trimming removed 2 bases from V and 9 bases from J; junction bases left unmatched: 8. Germline CDR1 and CDR2: DFQATT and SNEGSKA (reference sequence). CDR3 sequence reads: CSARPSFSGRELFF. The DNA of the CDR3 is TGCAGTGCTAGACCCTCATTTAGCGGGAGGGAGCTGTTTTTT.

The rearrangement uses TRBV29-1 and TRBJ2-5, with D uncertain. V was trimmed by 4 bases and J by 4 bases, leaving 13 bases between them. The CDR3 spans 13 residues. The germline V gene encodes CDR1 SQVTM and CDR2 ANQGSEA. CDR3 residues: CSVGLGSSETQYF. The CDR3 nucleotides read TGCAGCGTTGGCCTCGGAAGTTCAGAGACCCAGTACTTC.

This clonotype was counted a few times. The rearrangement uses TRBV6-5 and TRBJ1-5; weak D call: TRBD1 (5 bases). The CDR3 runs 13 residues. Deletions cut 6 bases from V and 10 bases from J, with 16 bases between. CDR1 and CDR2 (germline): MNHEY, SVGAGI. This chain's CDR3 is CASSYMTGGPQHF. The CDR3 DNA reads as TGTGCCAGCAGCTACATGACTGGGGGTCCCCAGCATTTT.

The V and J genes are TRBV2 and TRBJ1-1, with TRBD1 as a possible D gene (6 bases). Trimming cost V 7 bases and J 3 bases, with 18 bases left between them. The CDR3 is 15 amino acids. Germline CDR1 SNHLY, CDR2 FYNNEI. CDR3 sequence reads: CASTSTGFEDTEAFF. The CDR3 region has the DNA TGTGCCAGCACCTCCACAGGGTTCGAAGACACTGAAGCTTTCTTT. Combining the CDR3 with reference TRBV2 and TRBJ1-1 gives the whole variable domain EPEVTQTPSHQVTQMGQEVILRCVPISNHLYFYWYRQILGQKVEFLVSFYNNEISEKSEIFDDQFSVERPDGSNFTLKIRSTKLEDSAMYFCASTSTGFEDTEAFFGQGTRLTVV.

This clonotype was seen just once. The V call is TRBV6-5, the J call TRBJ2-5; weak D call: TRBD2 (6 bases). V was clipped by 6 bases and J by 4 bases, with 15 bases between them. The germline gives CDR1 MNHEY, CDR2 SVGAGI. The CDR3 sequence is 14 residues long. For the CDR3, the DNA is TGTGCCAGCAGCGGGGGTGGCCCGGGAGAGACCCAGTACTTC. As protein: CASSGGGPGETQYF.

In this sample, this clonotype turned up many times. The V and J genes are TRBV6-2 or TRBV6-3 and TRBJ1-1, with D hard to call. Germline V gene sequence: CDR1 MNHEY, CDR2 SVGEGT. V lost 7 bases to trimming and J lost 1 base, with 10 bases between them. This CDR3 has 13 residues. The CDR3 protein is CASITEPNTEAFF. In nucleotides, the CDR3 is TGTGCCAGCATAACAGAACCGAACACTGAAGCTTTCTTT.

This clonotype was observed a few times. The gene calls are TRBV20-1 and TRBJ2-5; 8 nucleotides align to TRBD2. CDR3 length: 13 amino acids. In germline, CDR1 is DFQATT, CDR2 SNEGSKA (reference sequence). J gave up 4 bases and V 6 bases, and 7 bases lay outside the gene matches. CDR3 coding DNA: TGCAGTGCCCCGAGGACTAGCAGAGAGACCCAGTACTTC. Residues: CSAPRTSRETQYF.

The table lists this clonotype with many counts. V gene TRBV12-3 or TRBV12-4 combines with J gene TRBJ1-1; D call uncertain. This CDR3 is 14 amino acids long. Deletions cut 3 bases from V and 2 bases from J, with 10 bases between. The CDR3 here is CASSFSRINTEAFF. CDR3 nucleotides: TGTGCCAGCAGTTTTAGTCGGATAAACACTGAAGCTTTCTTT.